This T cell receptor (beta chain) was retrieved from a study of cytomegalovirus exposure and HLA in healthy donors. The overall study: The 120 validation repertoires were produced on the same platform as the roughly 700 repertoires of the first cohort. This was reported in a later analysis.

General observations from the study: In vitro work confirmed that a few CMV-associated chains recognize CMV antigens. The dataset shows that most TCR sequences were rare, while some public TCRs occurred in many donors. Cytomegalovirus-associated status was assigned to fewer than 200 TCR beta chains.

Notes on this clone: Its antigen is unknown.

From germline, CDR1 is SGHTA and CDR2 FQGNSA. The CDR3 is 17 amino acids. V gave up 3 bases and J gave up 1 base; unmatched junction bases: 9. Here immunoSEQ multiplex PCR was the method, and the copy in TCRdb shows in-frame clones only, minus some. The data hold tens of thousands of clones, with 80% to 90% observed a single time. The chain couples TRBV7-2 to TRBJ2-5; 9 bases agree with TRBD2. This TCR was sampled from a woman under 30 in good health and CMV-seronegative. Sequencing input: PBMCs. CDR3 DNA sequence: TGTGCCAGCAGCTTGTACGGGACTAGCCACTTCCAAGAGACCCAGTACTTC. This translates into CASSLYGTSHFQETQYF.